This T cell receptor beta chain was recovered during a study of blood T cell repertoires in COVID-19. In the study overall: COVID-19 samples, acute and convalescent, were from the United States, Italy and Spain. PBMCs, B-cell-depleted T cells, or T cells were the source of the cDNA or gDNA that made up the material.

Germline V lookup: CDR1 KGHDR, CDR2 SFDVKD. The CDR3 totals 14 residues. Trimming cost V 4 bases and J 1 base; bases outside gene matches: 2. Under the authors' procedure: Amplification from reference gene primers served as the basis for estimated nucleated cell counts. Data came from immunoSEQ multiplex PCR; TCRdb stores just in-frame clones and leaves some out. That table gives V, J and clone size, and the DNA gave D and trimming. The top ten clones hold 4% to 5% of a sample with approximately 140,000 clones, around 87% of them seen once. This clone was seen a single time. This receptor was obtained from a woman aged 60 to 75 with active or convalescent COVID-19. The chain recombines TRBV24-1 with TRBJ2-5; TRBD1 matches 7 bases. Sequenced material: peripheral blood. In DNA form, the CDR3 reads TGTGCCACCAGTGACTCAGGGGGCCAAGAGACCCAGTACTTC. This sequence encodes CATSDSGGQETQYF.